Sequencing of this T cell receptor beta chain was carried out in a study of CD8 T cells in Susac syndrome. This clonotype was seen more than once but under ten times. Trimming shortened V by 2 bases and J by 2 bases, and 7 bases separated the two germline ends. CDR1 MDHEN and CDR2 SYDVKM come from the germline V gene. The CDR3 length is 14 residues. RNA was extracted with the RNeasy kit, and a quantity of roughly 0.5 to 1 ug was reverse transcribed using random hexamers. TCRdb itself ran the immunoSEQ multiplex PCR reads through MiXCR, one entry per CDR3 protein. The table shows approximately 190,000 distinct CDR3 sequences, with more than 85% occurring only once.

The sequenced sample was CD4+ T cells from PBMCs. This clonotype was sampled from a human donor with Susac syndrome. The V call is TRBV28, the J call TRBJ1-5; a possible D gene is TRBD1 (5 bases). The CDR3 is CASSLMGGNQPQHF. The CDR3, as DNA: TGTGCCAGCAGTTTAATGGGGGGCAATCAGCCCCAGCATTTT.